One T cell receptor beta chain is described in this entry. This specimen belongs to a study of blood T cell repertoires in COVID-19. Study-wide background: COVID-19 samples, acute and convalescent, were from the United States, Italy and Spain. From T cells, B-cell-depleted T cells, or PBMCs came the material, which was cDNA or gDNA.

The ends were cut back, 0 bases at V and 5 bases at J, with 7 bases in the middle. Germline V CDR1 and CDR2: LNHDA, SQIVND (reference sequence). The CDR3 consists of 13 residues. Per the original methods: Scientists estimated how many nucleated cells there were by amplifying reference gene primers. Sequencing used immunoSEQ multiplex PCR; TCRdb keeps in-frame clones, though not all of them. The V and J calls and the clone size are those of that table, but D and trimming were determined from the DNA. Here the sample spans 13,000 to 15,000 clones, approximately 87% being singletons. Sample: peripheral blood. This clonotype was sampled from a man aged 40-55 years with active or convalescent COVID-19. The chain has TRBV19 and TRBJ1-2; D is unclear. The CDR3 reads CASSIDHGYGYTF. DNA for the CDR3: TGTGCCAGTAGTATAGATCACGGGTATGGCTACACCTTC.